Shown below are 19 T cell receptor beta chains from a single sample sequenced in a study of T-cell memory formation after mild COVID-19. TCRdb analysed the 5' RACE reads with MiXCR anew, one entry per CDR3 protein. Here the sample spans about 290,000 distinct CDR3 sequences, around 15% being singletons. Sequenced sample: PBMCs or a T cell subset sorted from them (not recorded which). These receptors were taken from a man aged 18 to 30 who had mild COVID-19 (a few samples of this study predate the infection). Cell type and time point are not known.

The rearrangement links TRBV6-1 to TRBJ2-5, with a weak D call TRBD1 (5 bases). Trimming took 8 bases from V and 5 from J, leaving 9 bases between them. The CDR3 sequence is 11 residues long. Per the germline V gene, CDR1 is MNHNS and CDR2 is SASEGT. CDR3 protein: CASGRAETQYF. CDR3 in DNA: TGTGCCAGCGGCAGGGCCGAGACCCAGTACTTC.

The rearrangement uses TRBV20-1 and TRBJ2-3, with unresolved D. The CDR3 contains 13 residues. The germline V gene has CDR1 DFQATT and CDR2 SNEGSKA (reference sequence). Trimming cost V 0 bases and J 2 bases, with 6 bases left between them. The CDR3 region has the DNA TGCAGTGCTAGAGAGGCCAACACAGATACGCAGTATTTT. It codes for CSAREANTDTQYF.

The chain carries TRBV6-5 and TRBJ2-7; D remains unclear. Germline-derived CDR1 and CDR2 are MNHEY and SVGAGI. Between the trimmed V and J ends, which lost 2 bases and 0 bases, there was a span of 8 bases. The CDR3 has 14 residues. This CDR3 is CASSYRAPSYEQYF. The CDR3 region has the DNA TGTGCCAGCAGTTACCGGGCGCCCTCCTACGAGCAGTACTTC.

The CDR3 is CASSGTGGRTDTQYF. The CDR3 DNA reads TGTGCCAGCAGCGGGACAGGGGGTCGGACAGATACGCAGTATTTT. This chain connects TRBV4-2 to TRBJ2-3; 11 bases map to TRBD1. The germline CDR1 and CDR2 sequences are LGHNA and YNFKEQ. Unmatched junction bases numbered 4, after V lost 5 bases and J lost 3 bases. There are 15 residues in the CDR3.

CDR3 DNA sequence: TGTGCCAGCAGCTTGGTCCTAGCGGGCCAAGAGACCCAGTACTTC. Protein sequence: CASSLVLAGQETQYF. V gene TRBV5-6 combines with J gene TRBJ2-5, with 8 bases fitting TRBD2. CDR1 is SGHDT and CDR2 is YYEEEE in the germline V gene. V dropped 0 bases and J dropped 1; count of bases not matched to a gene: 2. The CDR3 length is 15 residues. The entire variable domain, with the rest obtained from reference TRBV5-6 and TRBJ2-5, is as follows: DAGVTQSPTHLIKTRGQQVTLRCSPKSGHDTVSWYQQALGQGPQFIFQYYEEEERQRGNFPDRFSGHQFPNYSSELNVNALLLGDSALYLCASSLVLAGQETQYFGPGTRLLVL.

A few counts support this clonotype. This CDR3 is CSVVARRETQYF. CDR3 nucleotide sequence: TGCAGCGTTGTAGCCCGCCGGGAGACCCAGTACTTC. This chain uses TRBV29-1 with TRBJ2-5; D is unclear. Germline V lookup: CDR1 SQVTM, CDR2 ANQGSEA. V was shortened by 4 bases and J by 5 bases, with 11 bases between the two germline ends. This CDR3 contains 12 residues.

J is TRBJ1-6 and V is TRBV13; D may be TRBD1 (6 bases). The CDR3 totals 16 residues. Trimming pared 5 bases from V and 0 bases from J, leaving 11 bases between. Germline V CDR1 and CDR2: PRHDT, FYEKMQ (reference sequence). This chain's CDR3 is CASSERGSSYNSPLHF. CDR3 DNA: TGTGCCAGCAGCGAGAGGGGGTCCTCCTATAATTCACCCCTCCACTTT.

This clonotype was detected ten times or more. The chain combines TRBV7-2 with TRBJ2-3; TRBD2 matches at 10 bases. CDR1 is SGHTA and CDR2 is FQGNSA in the germline V gene. The junction had 4 bases not matched to a gene; V was cut back by 4 bases and J by 0 bases. This CDR3 contains 16 residues. DNA for the CDR3: TGTGCCAGCAGCTCAAGCGGGGGGGCTAGCACAGATACGCAGTATTTT. Translated, it gives CASSSSGGASTDTQYF.

CDR3 amino acids: CASSPRDRASYEQYV. In DNA form, the CDR3 reads TGTGCCAGCTCACCCCGGGACAGGGCATCCTACGAGCAGTACGTC. The gene calls are TRBV18 and TRBJ2-7; 9 bases align to TRBD1. V lost 3 bases and J lost 1; bases outside the gene matches: 4. CDR3 length equals 15 residues. The germline V gene encodes CDR1 KGHSH and CDR2 LQKENI.

This chain links TRBV6-2 or TRBV6-3 with TRBJ2-5, with D unresolved. The length of the CDR3 is 12 residues. The V end lost 6 bases, the J end lost 4 bases, and 9 bases lay between the germline ends. CDR1 is MNHEY, CDR2 SVGEGT, per germline. As DNA, the CDR3 is TGTGCCAGCAGCGCCGTTACAGAGACCCAGTACTTC. It encodes CASSAVTETQYF.

This clonotype showed up many times. This rearrangement joins TRBV9 to TRBJ2-5; D is unresolved. The V and J ends lost 3 bases and 1 base respectively, with 10 bases between them. CDR3 size: 14 residues. Germline V gives CDR1 SGDLS, CDR2 YYNGEE. The chain's CDR3 is CASSATGVQETQYF. CDR3 in DNA: TGTGCCAGCAGCGCTACCGGCGTCCAAGAGACCCAGTACTTC.

The CDR3 sequence: CSAPEVRPREAFF. DNA for the CDR3: TGCAGCGCCCCGGAGGTCCGGCCCCGTGAAGCTTTCTTT. This chain uses TRBV29-1 with TRBJ1-1; D is undetermined. Trimming pared 7 bases from V and 7 bases from J, leaving 19 bases between. The CDR3 contains 13 residues. The germline gives CDR1 SQVTM, CDR2 ANQGSEA.

The gene calls are TRBV15 and TRBJ2-3; tentatively, D is TRBD1 (5 bases). The germline V and J ends were trimmed by 5 bases and 3 bases, with 9 bases remaining between them. The CDR3 is made up of 13 amino acids. Germline CDR1 reads LNHNV; CDR2 reads YYDKDF (reference sequence). CDR3 nucleotide sequence: TGTGCCACCAGCCCGCGGACAACAGATACGCAGTATTTT. Translating gives CATSPRTTDTQYF.

This clonotype was found a few times. The J gene is TRBJ1-4, the V gene TRBV6-2 or TRBV6-3, with 7 bases that match TRBD1. Per germline, CDR1 MNHEY and CDR2 SVGEGT. The CDR3 has 19 residues. V lost 5 bases, J lost 5 bases, and 20 bases stayed unmatched. The CDR3 is CASSHRLQGNRDWNEKLFF. CDR3 DNA: TGTGCCAGCAGTCACCGATTACAGGGGAACCGGGATTGGAATGAAAAACTGTTTTTT.

This clonotype appeared a few times. The rearrangement joins TRBV20-1 to TRBJ2-4, with 11 bases aligning to TRBD1. Germline assignment: CDR1 DFQATT and CDR2 SNEGSKA (reference sequence). The CDR3 has 16 residues. J was trimmed by 2 bases and V by 5 bases; bases with no gene match: 8. The CDR3 DNA reads TGCAGTGCTGAAGGACAGGGGGCTTCTACCAAAAACATTCAGTACTTC. Amino acid sequence: CSAEGQGASTKNIQYF.

This clonotype was detected a few times. The rearrangement uses TRBV5-1 and TRBJ2-4, with D uncertain. CDR3 length: 14 amino acids. The V end lost 6 bases, the J end lost 6 bases, and 16 bases lay between the germline ends. Germline CDR1 is SGHRS and CDR2 is YFSETQ. In DNA, the CDR3 is TGCGCCAGCACCCCCGACGCGCTAATAAACATTCAGTACTTC. Translated, it gives CASTPDALINIQYF.

This clonotype was found a few times. The V gene is TRBV7-3, the J gene TRBJ1-2; no reliable D call. The CDR3 totals 13 residues. The V end was cut by 5 bases, the J end by 5 bases, with 12 bases between. CDR1 and CDR2 (germline): SGHTA, FQGTGA. The CDR3 sequence is CASSLSREYGYTF. CDR3 nucleotide sequence: TGTGCCAGCAGCCTGAGCCGGGAATATGGCTACACCTTC.

The sample holds a few counts of this clonotype. V gene TRBV24-1 combines with J gene TRBJ2-1; D ambiguous. Trimming took off 4 bases at V and 0 bases at J, with 9 bases between the two ends. Germline CDR1 and CDR2: KGHDR and SFDVKD. The CDR3 extends over 15 amino acids. CDR3: CATSDDMGSYNEQFF. The CDR3, as DNA: TGTGCCACCAGTGACGACATGGGCTCCTACAATGAGCAGTTCTTC.

The chain couples TRBV27 to TRBJ2-7; 9 positions match TRBD1. The CDR3 has 15 amino acids. Looked up from germline, CDR1 is MNHEY and CDR2 is SMNVEV (reference sequence). V was clipped by 8 bases and J by 3 bases; unmatched bases: 11. CDR3 sequence (DNA): TGTGCCAGCCGCCTCCGAGGACAGGGGTTCTACGAGCAGTACTTC. Residues: CASRLRGQGFYEQYF.